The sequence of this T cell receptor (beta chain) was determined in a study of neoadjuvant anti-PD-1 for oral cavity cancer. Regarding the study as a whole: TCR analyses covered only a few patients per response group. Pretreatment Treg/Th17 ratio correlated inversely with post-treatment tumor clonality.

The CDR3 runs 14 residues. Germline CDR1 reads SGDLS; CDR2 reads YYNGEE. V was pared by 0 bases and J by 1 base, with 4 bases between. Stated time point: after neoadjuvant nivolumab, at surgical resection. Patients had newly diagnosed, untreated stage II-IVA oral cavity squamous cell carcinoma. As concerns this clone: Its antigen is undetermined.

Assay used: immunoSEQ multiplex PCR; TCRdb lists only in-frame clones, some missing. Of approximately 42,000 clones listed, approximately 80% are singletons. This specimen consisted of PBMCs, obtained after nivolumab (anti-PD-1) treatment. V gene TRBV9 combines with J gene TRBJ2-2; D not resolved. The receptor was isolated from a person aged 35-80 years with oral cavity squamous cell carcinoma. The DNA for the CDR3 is TGTGCCAGCAGCGTAGAGAGGAACACCGGGGAGCTGTTTTTT. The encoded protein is CASSVERNTGELFF.